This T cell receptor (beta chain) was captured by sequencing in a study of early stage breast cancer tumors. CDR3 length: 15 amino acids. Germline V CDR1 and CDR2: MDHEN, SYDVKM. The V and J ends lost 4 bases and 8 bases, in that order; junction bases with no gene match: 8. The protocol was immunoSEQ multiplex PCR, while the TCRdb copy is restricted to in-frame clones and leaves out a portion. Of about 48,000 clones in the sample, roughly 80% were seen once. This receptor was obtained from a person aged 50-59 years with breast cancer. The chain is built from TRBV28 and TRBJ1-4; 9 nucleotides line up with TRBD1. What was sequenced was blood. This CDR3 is CASSSPTGGGEKLFF. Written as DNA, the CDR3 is TGTGCCAGCAGTTCGCCGACAGGGGGTGGCGAAAAACTGTTTTTT.